This T cell receptor beta chain was identified during a study of post-analysis software for immune sequencing data. General study points: In patients, TRBV5-6, TRBV5-1 and TRBV20-1 belonged to five TRBV segments found more frequently than in controls.

Concerning this clonotype: Its antigen is as yet unknown.

The V gene's germline CDR1 is DFQATT and CDR2 SNEGSKA (reference sequence). Between the trimmed V and J ends, which lost 3 bases and 5 bases, there was a span of 14 bases. This CDR3 contains 13 residues. Carried by the TCR beta cDNA libraries were unique molecular identifiers. TCRdb reanalysed the PCR reads using MiXCR and keeps one entry per CDR3 protein. The profile shows roughly 670,000 distinct CDR3 sequences, over 45% of them singletons. V gene TRBV20-1 combines with J gene TRBJ2-7; D is uncertain. Sequenced: blood. This receptor was taken from a girl aged 2-10 years with multiple sclerosis. CDR3 sequence: CSASPGSFNEQYF. The CDR3 DNA reads as TGCAGTGCTAGCCCCGGGTCCTTCAACGAGCAGTACTTC.